The TCR beta chain described here comes from a study of cytotoxic CD8 clonotypes in ibrutinib-treated CLL. Points on this clone: Its antigen is as yet unknown.

Study observations and caveats: Clonality, elevated at ibrutinib response, dropped back toward baseline at progression. Relative to age-matched healthy donors, clonality at baseline was higher, and it tracked circulating CD8+ T-cell counts.

The V and J ends lost 0 bases and 0 bases, in that order; junction bases with no gene match: 3. Germline CDR1 reads SGDLS; CDR2 reads YYNGEE. The CDR3 spans 16 residues. The method was immunoSEQ multiplex PCR; TCRdb's version includes in-frame clones alone and lacks a portion of them. The sample shows approximately 150,000 clones, about 72% of them seen only once. The rearrangement links TRBV9 to TRBJ2-3, with TRBD2 matching over 8 bases. The sample in question was PBMCs, obtained after 12 months of ibrutinib treatment. The TCR was taken from a human donor with chronic lymphocytic leukemia. The CDR3: CASSVAGGFSTDTQYF. The DNA of the CDR3 is TGTGCCAGCAGCGTAGCGGGAGGGTTTAGCACAGATACGCAGTATTTT.